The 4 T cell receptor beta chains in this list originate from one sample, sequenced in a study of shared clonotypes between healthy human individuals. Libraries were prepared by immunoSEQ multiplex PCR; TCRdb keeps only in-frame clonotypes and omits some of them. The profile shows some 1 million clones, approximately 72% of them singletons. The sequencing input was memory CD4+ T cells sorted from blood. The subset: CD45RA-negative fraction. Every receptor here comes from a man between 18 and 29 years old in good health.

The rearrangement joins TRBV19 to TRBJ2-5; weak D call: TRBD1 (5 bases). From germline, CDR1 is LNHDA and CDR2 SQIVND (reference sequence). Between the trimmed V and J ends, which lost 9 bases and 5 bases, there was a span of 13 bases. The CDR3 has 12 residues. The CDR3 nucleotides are TGTGCCAGCAGGGCCCCTACGGAGACCCAGTACTTC. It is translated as CASRAPTETQYF.

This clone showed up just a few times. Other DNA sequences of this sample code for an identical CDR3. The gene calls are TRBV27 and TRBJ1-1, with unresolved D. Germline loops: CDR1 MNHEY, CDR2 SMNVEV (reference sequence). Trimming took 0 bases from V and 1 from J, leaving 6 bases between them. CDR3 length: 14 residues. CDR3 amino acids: CASSLSRGNTEAFF. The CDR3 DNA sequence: TGTGCCAGCAGTTTATCCCGGGGGAACACTGAAGCTTTCTTT.

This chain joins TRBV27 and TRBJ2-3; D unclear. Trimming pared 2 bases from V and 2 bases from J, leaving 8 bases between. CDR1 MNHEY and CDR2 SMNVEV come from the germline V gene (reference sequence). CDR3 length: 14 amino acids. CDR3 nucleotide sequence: TGTGCCAGCAGTTTAATCCGGCCCACAGATACGCAGTATTTT. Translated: CASSLIRPTDTQYF.

CDR3 nucleotides: TGTGCCTGGTCGGGAGACCACAATGAGCAGTTCTTC. This gives the protein CAWSGDHNEQFF. V and J are TRBV30 and TRBJ2-1, with a weak D call TRBD2 (6 bases). Germline CDR1 reads GTSNPN; CDR2 reads SVGIG (reference sequence). Trimming left V 5 bases short and J 5 bases short, with 10 bases between. This CDR3 spans 12 amino acids. Using reference TRBV30 and TRBJ2-1 for the parts outside the CDR3, the full variable domain is SQTIHQWPATLVQPVGSPLSLECTVEGTSNPNLYWYRQAAGRGLQLLFYSVGIGQISSEVPQNLSASRPQDRQFILSSKKLLLSDSGFYLCAWSGDHNEQFFGPGTRLTVL.